The source of this T cell receptor beta chain is a study of control samples from healthy donors and cancer patients. Using immunoSEQ multiplex PCR, the repertoire was profiled, and TCRdb retains in-frame clones only, with some absent. The sample lists more than 65,000 clones; around 90% were seen once. The sequencing input was PBMCs. The clonotype comes from a woman aged 55-70 years with head and neck cancer.

The CDR3 region has the DNA TGTGCCAGCTCTCCAAATAGCGGCAATCAGCCCCAGCATTTT. Residues: CASSPNSGNQPQHF. V is TRBV6-6 and J is TRBJ1-5; no reliable D call. CDR3 length equals 14 residues. The ends were cut back, 8 bases at V and 2 bases at J, with 13 bases in the middle. CDR1 and CDR2 from the germline V gene are MNHNY and SVGAGI (reference sequence).